These 22 T cell receptor beta chains came from one sample sequenced in a study of regulatory T cells in long-lasting Graves disease. Sample time point: persistent/refractory GD, antithyroid drugs over 5 years with positive TRAb. The TCR library used RNA extracted from PBMCs. Arm-PCR with iRepertoire HTBI primers amplified the CDR3 regions for these TCR beta libraries. From the multiplex PCR reads, TCRdb called clonotypes with MiXCR, one entry per CDR3 protein. In the table there are about 310,000 distinct CDR3 sequences, around 23% of which are singletons. Sample: peripheral blood mononuclear cells (PBMCs), taken when the disease was refractory, from a patient treated with antithyroid drugs. Receptor source: a female donor with Graves disease.

This clonotype appeared many times. The gene calls are TRBV6-5 and TRBJ2-7; no clear D. V lost 0 bases to trimming and J lost 2 bases, with 11 bases between them. The CDR3 runs to 15 residues. Germline lookup yields CDR1 MNHEY and CDR2 SVGAGI. The CDR3 is CASSYSASDPYEQYF. The CDR3 DNA reads as TGTGCCAGCAGTTACTCGGCTTCCGACCCCTACGAGCAGTACTTC.

The chain is built from TRBV3-1 and TRBJ1-6; D remains ambiguous. This CDR3 has 17 residues. V dropped 1 base and J dropped 9 bases, with 19 bases sitting between them. Germline-derived CDR1 and CDR2 are LGHDT and YNNKEL (reference sequence). This CDR3 is CASSQAPDRAHGSPLHF. The CDR3 coding sequence is TGTGCCAGCAGCCAAGCTCCCGACCGGGCCCACGGTTCACCCCTCCACTTT.

As regards this clonotype: This could be a read error, since a much larger clone is one nucleotide away. The J gene is TRBJ2-5, the V gene TRBV27; 9 bases agree with TRBD1. The V and J ends lost 6 bases and 7 bases, in that order; junction bases with no gene match: 12. CDR3 size: 15 residues. The V gene's germline CDR1 is MNHEY and CDR2 SMNVEV (reference sequence). The CDR3 is CASRGETGGMGTQYF. CDR3 nucleotides: TGTGCCAGCAGGGGAGAGACAGGGGGAATGGGGACCCAGTACTTC.

The rearrangement links TRBV6-1 to TRBJ1-1; D is ambiguous. The germline V gene encodes CDR1 MNHNS and CDR2 SASEGT. With 7 bases removed from V and 3 bases from J, the gap between germline ends came to 12 bases. The CDR3 spans 13 residues. DNA for the CDR3: TGTGCCAGCAACCCCAGAGGGCACACTGAAGCTTTCTTT. This translates into CASNPRGHTEAFF.

This clonotype has more than one count but fewer than ten. V gene TRBV29-1 combines with J gene TRBJ1-1; a weak D match, TRBD1 (5 bases). CDR3 length: 13 amino acids. Germline CDR1 SQVTM, CDR2 ANQGSEA. The ends were cut back, 7 bases at V and 1 base at J, with 13 bases in the middle. In DNA, the CDR3 is TGCAGCGCCGGTTCCGGGGGGAACACTGAAGCTTTCTTT. Its protein product is CSAGSGGNTEAFF.

In its sample, this clonotype was seen many times. This chain uses TRBV28 with TRBJ1-1; 10 bases are shared with TRBD1. J gave up 4 bases and V 7 bases, and 3 bases lay outside the gene matches. Looked up from germline, CDR1 is MDHEN and CDR2 is SYDVKM. The CDR3 has 13 residues. CDR3 DNA sequence: TGTGCCAGCACCTGGACAGGGGGCACTGAAGCTTTCTTT. This encodes CASTWTGGTEAFF.

The chain uses TRBV15 and TRBJ2-4; D is undetermined. From germline, CDR1 is LNHNV and CDR2 YYDKDF (reference sequence). V gave up 1 base and J gave up 0 bases, with 10 bases separating them. This CDR3 has 16 amino acids. The CDR3 DNA follows: TGTGCCACCAGCAGAGTAACAGCCGTAGCCAAAAACATTCAGTACTTC. Its protein is CATSRVTAVAKNIQYF.

This clonotype was counted only a few times. V gene TRBV25-1 combines with J gene TRBJ2-5; D remains ambiguous. V lost 6 bases to trimming and J lost 5 bases, with 19 bases between them. CDR3 length equals 15 residues. Germline assignment: CDR1 MGHDK and CDR2 SYGVNS. The CDR3 DNA reads TGTGCCAGCAGGACCCCCGCGCGCCGACGGGAGACCCAGTACTTC. This gives the protein CASRTPARRRETQYF.

V gene TRBV12-3 or TRBV12-4 combines with J gene TRBJ2-6; TRBD2 matches 7 bases. This CDR3 is 16 amino acids long. V shed 7 bases and J 0 bases; nucleotides not matched to a gene: 6. The CDR3 nucleotides are TGTGCCAGCACCGGGGGGAGTGACTCTGGGGCCAACGTCCTGACTTTC. It specifies CASTGGSDSGANVLTF.

A few counts support this clonotype. This chain joins TRBV3-1 and TRBJ1-6; 7 nucleotides match TRBD1. The CDR3 covers 15 residues. The germline CDR1 and CDR2 sequences are LGHDT and YNNKEL (reference sequence). With V trimmed by 3 bases and J by 9 bases, 8 bases remained unmatched. This CDR3 is CASSHLQGLGSPLHF. The DNA of the CDR3 is TGTGCCAGCAGCCATTTACAGGGGCTGGGTTCACCCCTCCACTTT.

This clonotype was recorded many times. The rearrangement joins TRBV29-1 to TRBJ2-5; TRBD2 aligns across 9 bases. Germline V gives CDR1 SQVTM, CDR2 ANQGSEA. This CDR3 has 14 amino acids. V trimming: 7 bases; J trimming: 4 bases; junction bases outside the gene matches: 10. The CDR3 region has the DNA TGCAGCGCAAATAGCGGGAGTCGGGCAGAGACCCAGTACTTC. This codes for CSANSGSRAETQYF.

This clonotype was counted only a few times. This chain links TRBV28 with TRBJ1-3, with D perhaps TRBD1 (6 bases). V was pared by 5 bases and J by 2 bases, with 16 bases between. This CDR3 contains 16 residues. The V gene's germline CDR1 is MDHEN and CDR2 SYDVKM. The CDR3 coding sequence is TGTGCCAGCAGTGGGTTCACAGGGATGACTGGAAACACCATATATTTT. Translation gives CASSGFTGMTGNTIYF.

The rearrangement uses TRBV7-9 and TRBJ1-4, with TRBD1 matching over 9 bases. With 6 bases clipped from V and 6 bases from J, the junction kept 5 bases outside the gene matches. The CDR3 loop spans 14 amino acids. CDR1 is SEHNR and CDR2 is FQNEAQ in the germline V gene (reference sequence). The CDR3 DNA reads TGTGCCAGCAGTCGGGACAGGGCTGATGAAAAACTGTTTTTT. It encodes CASSRDRADEKLFF.

The chain recombines TRBV6-5 with TRBJ2-3; D gene ambiguous. The CDR3 is 15 residues long. CDR1 is MNHEY and CDR2 is SVGAGI in the germline V gene. Trimming stripped 0 bases from V and 6 bases from J, with 13 bases between. CDR3 coding DNA: TGTGCCAGCAGTTACTCGAGTCAGTCGCGGGATACGCAGTATTTT. Protein: CASSYSSQSRDTQYF.

In this sample, this clonotype turned up a few times. This chain joins TRBV28 and TRBJ1-4; no firm D call. The V and J ends lost 5 bases and 4 bases respectively, with 11 bases between them. CDR1 MDHEN and CDR2 SYDVKM come from the germline V gene. CDR3 length equals 14 residues. The CDR3 sequence: CASSPPGFNEKLFF. The CDR3 coding sequence is TGTGCCAGCAGTCCTCCGGGATTTAATGAAAAACTGTTTTTT.

The table lists this clonotype with a few counts. V is TRBV19 and J is TRBJ2-4; 8 positions agree with TRBD2. The junction had 1 base not matched to a gene; V was cut back by 5 bases and J by 1 base. Germline CDR1 and CDR2: LNHDA and SQIVND (reference sequence). This CDR3 contains 14 residues. CDR3 nucleotides: TGTGCCAGTAGTCGGGAGGGGGCCAAAAACATTCAGTACTTC. Protein product: CASSREGAKNIQYF. Looking up the rest from reference TRBV19 and TRBJ2-4 gives the full variable domain: DGGITQSPKYLFRKEGQNVTLSCEQNLNHDAMYWYRQDPGQGLRLIYYSQIVNDFQKGDIAEGYSVSREKKESFPLTVTSAQKNPTAFYLCASSREGAKNIQYFGAGTRLSVL.

This clonotype was seen only a few times. This chain uses TRBV18 with TRBJ2-7; 10 bases map to TRBD2. V was clipped by 2 bases and J by 5 bases; unmatched bases: 9. There are 16 residues in the CDR3. In germline, CDR1 is KGHSH, CDR2 LQKENI. CDR3: CASSPVGAGGIDEQYF. For the CDR3, the DNA is TGTGCCAGCTCACCAGTTGGAGCGGGAGGGATTGACGAGCAGTACTTC.

This clonotype was seen more than once but under ten times. In DNA form, the CDR3 reads TGCAGCGCTGCCGGGACAGGTCATCAGGAGCAGTACTTC. Translating it yields CSAAGTGHQEQYF. J is TRBJ2-7 and V is TRBV29-1, with TRBD1 matching 8 bases. CDR1 and CDR2 (germline): SQVTM, ANQGSEA. This CDR3 is 13 amino acids long. After removal of 7 bases from V and 7 bases from J, the junction contained 12 bases not matched to a gene.

This chain links TRBV4-1 with TRBJ2-2; perhaps TRBD2 as D (6 bases). This CDR3 comprises 18 residues. The germline V gene has CDR1 MGHRA and CDR2 YSYEKL. V gave up 1 base and J gave up 0 bases, with 15 bases separating them. The CDR3 here is CASSQVGWRGSNTGELFF. For the CDR3, the DNA is TGCGCCAGCAGCCAAGTGGGCTGGAGGGGCTCGAACACCGGGGAGCTGTTTTTT.

This clonotype appeared a few times. It may be a read error: a sequence one base away is much more abundant. The chain uses TRBV6-1 and TRBJ1-4; possibly TRBD1 for D (6 bases). The CDR3 has 13 residues. Germline CDR1 MNHNS, CDR2 SASEGT. The CDR3 DNA is TGTGTCAGCAGGCCACAGGGTATTGAAAAACTGTTTTTT. It is translated as CVSRPQGIEKLFF.

The sample holds many counts of this clonotype. The chain joins TRBV7-9 to TRBJ1-1; D is uncertain. Trimming shortened V by 1 base and J by 0 bases, and 9 bases separated the two germline ends. The CDR3 consists of 15 residues. Germline loops: CDR1 SEHNR, CDR2 FQNEAQ (reference sequence). The CDR3 loop reads CASSLGGPMNTEAFF. Here the CDR3 DNA reads TGTGCCAGCAGCTTAGGGGGTCCAATGAACACTGAAGCTTTCTTT.

This clonotype was recorded at least ten times. The rearrangement uses TRBV28 and TRBJ1-5; 7 positions agree with TRBD1. The ends lost 2 bases at V and 0 bases at J; junction bases unmatched: 7. The CDR3 is made up of 17 amino acids. The germline V gene has CDR1 MDHEN and CDR2 SYDVKM. CDR3 bases: TGTGCCAGCAGTTTAACGGCCGGGACAGCTAGCAATCAGCCCCAGCATTTT. Amino acid sequence: CASSLTAGTASNQPQHF.